The following is a T cell receptor (beta chain) sequence with its context. Its antigen remains unknown. This entry is derived from a study of PD-1 blockade in classical Hodgkin lymphoma. Study in general: Patients were dosed intravenously with nivolumab at 3 mg/kg every 2 weeks.

General study findings and limits: Compared with healthy donors, newly diagnosed patients reportedly showed lower baseline TCR diversity. A significant rise in TCR diversity by C4D1 was seen for CD4+ but not CD8+ cells.

All patients experienced relapse after autologous stem cell transplantation, and brentuximab vedotin exposure was variable. The patients, who had relapsed/refractory classical Hodgkin lymphoma, achieved best responses of complete response, partial response or progressive disease. CDR1 and CDR2 from the germline V gene are ENHRY and SYGVKD. V gave up 10 bases and J gave up 4 bases; unmatched junction bases: 9. The length of the CDR3 is 14 residues. The repertoire was sequenced with immunoSEQ multiplex PCR; TCRdb's copy has only in-frame clones and lacks some. The profile shows approximately 41,000 clones, roughly 86% of them singletons.

The chain combines TRBV10-3 with TRBJ1-4; 7 positions agree with TRBD1. This TCR came from a human donor with classical Hodgkin lymphoma. The sequencing here drew on peripheral blood mononuclear cells (PBMCs), taken before the second cycle of nivolumab. The CDR3 coding sequence is TGTGCCACCGGTCTACAGGGGAATAATGAAAAACTGTTTTTT. It translates to CATGLQGNNEKLFF.